These T cell receptor beta chains were read from a single sample in a study of cytomegalovirus exposure and HLA in healthy donors. Clones were sequenced by immunoSEQ multiplex PCR, and TCRdb holds only the in-frame ones, with some missing. The table records under 150,000 clones, over 70% of them present only once. Sequenced material: PBMCs. These receptors were taken from a woman between 40 and 55 years old in good health and CMV-seropositive. Both conserved end residues are part of each CDR3. D genes are given only for firm matches. Clone size is stated in some rows and not others, as once, few, many or a class when expanded.

j_call: TRBJ2-1
v_call: TRBV7-9
d_call: .
clone_size: .
cdr3_aa: CASSFHLGGSGSYNEQFF
cdr3_nt: TGTGCCAGCAGCTTCCACCTGGGGGGTAGCGGCTCCTACAATGAGCAGTTCTTC

j_call: TRBJ1-3
v_call: TRBV9
d_call: TRBD1
clone_size: .
cdr3_aa: CASSASGGSGNTIYF
cdr3_nt: TGTGCCAGCAGCGCCTCAGGGGGCTCAGGAAACACCATATATTTT

j_call: TRBJ1-1
v_call: TRBV28
d_call: TRBD1
clone_size: .
cdr3_aa: CASRPKTAGGSGAFF
cdr3_nt: TGTGCCAGCAGACCTAAGACCGCAGGGGGATCAGGAGCTTTCTTT

j_call: TRBJ1-2
v_call: TRBV13
d_call: TRBD1
clone_size: .
cdr3_aa: CASSLRDRGYGYTF
cdr3_nt: TGTGCCAGCAGCTTAAGGGACAGGGGCTATGGCTACACCTTC

j_call: TRBJ1-1
v_call: TRBV2
d_call: .
clone_size: .
cdr3_aa: CASSEYAGARSEAFF
cdr3_nt: TGTGCCAGCAGTGAATACGCAGGGGCTAGGTCTGAAGCTTTCTTT

j_call: TRBJ2-3
v_call: TRBV4-1
d_call: TRBD2
clone_size: few
cdr3_aa: CASSLAEGDTQYF
cdr3_nt: TGCGCCAGCAGTCTAGCGGAGGGAGATACGCAGTATTTT

j_call: TRBJ1-1
v_call: TRBV7-9
d_call: .
clone_size: .
cdr3_aa: CASSLVENTEAFF
cdr3_nt: TGTGCCAGCAGCCTGGTAGAGAACACTGAAGCTTTCTTT

j_call: TRBJ2-7
v_call: TRBV5-1
d_call: TRBD1
clone_size: .
cdr3_aa: CASSIYGQAYEQYF
cdr3_nt: TGCGCCAGCAGCATATATGGACAGGCCTACGAGCAGTACTTC

j_call: TRBJ2-7
v_call: TRBV18
d_call: TRBD2
clone_size: .
cdr3_aa: CASSPGLAGGHEQYF
cdr3_nt: TGTGCCAGCTCACCAGGCCTAGCGGGGGGTCACGAGCAGTACTTC

j_call: TRBJ1-5
v_call: TRBV10-3
d_call: .
clone_size: few
cdr3_aa: CAISEGDGLGGQPQHF
cdr3_nt: TGTGCCATCAGTGAGGGGGACGGATTGGGAGGTCAGCCCCAGCATTTT

j_call: TRBJ2-1
v_call: TRBV7-2
d_call: TRBD2
clone_size: .
cdr3_aa: CASSPRLGLAGGKNEQFF
cdr3_nt: TGTGCCAGCAGCCCCAGACTGGGACTAGCGGGAGGAAAGAATGAGCAGTTCTTC

j_call: TRBJ2-2
v_call: TRBV5-1
d_call: TRBD1
clone_size: .
cdr3_aa: CASSLAPDRGTGELFF
cdr3_nt: TGCGCCAGCAGCTTGGCCCCCGACAGGGGCACCGGGGAGCTGTTTTTT

j_call: TRBJ1-3
v_call: TRBV7-6
d_call: TRBD1
clone_size: .
cdr3_aa: CASSLDSGGNSGNTIYF
cdr3_nt: TGTGCCAGCAGCTTAGACTCAGGGGGTAACTCTGGAAACACCATATATTTT

j_call: TRBJ2-7
v_call: TRBV2
d_call: .
clone_size: few
cdr3_aa: CASSVQAFYEQYF
cdr3_nt: TGTGCCAGCAGTGTTCAGGCTTTCTACGAGCAGTACTTC

j_call: TRBJ1-6
v_call: TRBV15
d_call: .
clone_size: .
cdr3_aa: CATSRELQGPLYNSPLHF
cdr3_nt: TGTGCCACCAGCAGGGAACTACAGGGACCCCTATATAATTCACCCCTCCACTTT

j_call: TRBJ1-2
v_call: TRBV27
d_call: TRBD1
clone_size: few
cdr3_aa: CASRITGTGSRGYTF
cdr3_nt: TGTGCCAGCAGGATTACCGGGACAGGGTCCCGCGGCTACACCTTC

j_call: TRBJ2-7
v_call: TRBV7-9
d_call: .
clone_size: .
cdr3_aa: CSSSSTRVYEQYF
cdr3_nt: TGTTCCAGCAGCTCAACGAGAGTCTACGAGCAGTACTTC